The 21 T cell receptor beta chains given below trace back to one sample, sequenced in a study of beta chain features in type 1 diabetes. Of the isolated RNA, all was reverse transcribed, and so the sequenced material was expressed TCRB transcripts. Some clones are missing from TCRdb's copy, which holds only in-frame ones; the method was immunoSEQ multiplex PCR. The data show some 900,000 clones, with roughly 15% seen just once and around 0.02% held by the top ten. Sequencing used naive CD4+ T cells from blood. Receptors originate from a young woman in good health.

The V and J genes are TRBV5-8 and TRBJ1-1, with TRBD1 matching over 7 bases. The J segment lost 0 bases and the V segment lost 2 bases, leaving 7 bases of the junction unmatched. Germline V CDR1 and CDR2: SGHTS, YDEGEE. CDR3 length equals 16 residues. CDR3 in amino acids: CASSFHRDRLNTEAFF. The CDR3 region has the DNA TGTGCCAGCAGCTTTCACCGGGACAGATTGAACACTGAAGCTTTCTTT.

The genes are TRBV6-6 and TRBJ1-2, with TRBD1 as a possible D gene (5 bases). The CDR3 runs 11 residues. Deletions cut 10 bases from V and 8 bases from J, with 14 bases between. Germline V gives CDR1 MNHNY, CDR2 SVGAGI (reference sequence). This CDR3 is CATTGGDGYTF. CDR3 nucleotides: TGTGCCACAACGGGAGGGGACGGCTACACCTTC.

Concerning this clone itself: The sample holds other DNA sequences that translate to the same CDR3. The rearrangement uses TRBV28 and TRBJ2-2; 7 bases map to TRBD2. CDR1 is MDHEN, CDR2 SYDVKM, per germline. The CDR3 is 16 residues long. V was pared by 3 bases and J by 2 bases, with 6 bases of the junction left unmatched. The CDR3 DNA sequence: TGTGCCAGCAGTTTGTGGTCTAGCGGAAACACCGGGGAGCTGTTTTTT. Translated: CASSLWSSGNTGELFF.

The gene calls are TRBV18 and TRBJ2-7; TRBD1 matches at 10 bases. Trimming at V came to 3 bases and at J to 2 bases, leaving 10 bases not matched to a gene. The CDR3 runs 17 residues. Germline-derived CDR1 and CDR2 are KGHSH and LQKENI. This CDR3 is CASSPPNGGTGAYEQYF. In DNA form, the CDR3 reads TGTGCCAGCTCACCCCCGAACGGCGGGACAGGGGCCTACGAGCAGTACTTC.

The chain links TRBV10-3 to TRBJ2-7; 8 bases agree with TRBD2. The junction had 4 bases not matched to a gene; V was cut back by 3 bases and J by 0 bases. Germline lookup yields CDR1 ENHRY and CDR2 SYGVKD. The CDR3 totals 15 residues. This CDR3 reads CAISDLAGVSYEQYF. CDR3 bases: TGTGCCATCAGTGATCTAGCGGGTGTCTCCTACGAGCAGTACTTC.

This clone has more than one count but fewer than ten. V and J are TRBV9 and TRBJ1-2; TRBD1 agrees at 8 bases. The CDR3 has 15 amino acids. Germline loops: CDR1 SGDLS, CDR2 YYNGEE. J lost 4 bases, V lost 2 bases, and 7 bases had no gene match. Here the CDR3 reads CASSVTAGGGYGYTF. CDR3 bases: TGTGCCAGCAGCGTCACTGCAGGGGGCGGCTATGGCTACACCTTC.

DNA of the CDR3: TGTGCCAGCAGCAAACAGGGGGAACAACAGCCCCAGCATTTT. As protein: CASSKQGEQQPQHF. V gene TRBV7-2 combines with J gene TRBJ1-5; 8 bases fit TRBD1. CDR1 is SGHTA, CDR2 FQGNSA, per germline. The CDR3 contains 14 residues. V dropped 5 bases and J dropped 7; count of bases not matched to a gene: 7.

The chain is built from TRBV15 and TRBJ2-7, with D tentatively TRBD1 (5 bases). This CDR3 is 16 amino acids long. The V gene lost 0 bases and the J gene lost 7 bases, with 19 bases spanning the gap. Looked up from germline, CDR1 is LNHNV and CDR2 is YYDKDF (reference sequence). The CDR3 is CATSRDLGSGLGEQYF. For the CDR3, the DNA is TGTGCCACCAGCAGAGATCTCGGATCAGGGCTAGGGGAGCAGTACTTC.

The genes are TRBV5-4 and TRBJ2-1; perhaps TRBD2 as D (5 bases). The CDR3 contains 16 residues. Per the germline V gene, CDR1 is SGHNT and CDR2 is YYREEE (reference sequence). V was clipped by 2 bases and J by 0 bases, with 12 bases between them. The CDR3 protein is CASSFSGMSSYNEQFF. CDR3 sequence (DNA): TGTGCCAGCAGCTTCTCCGGGATGAGCTCCTACAATGAGCAGTTCTTC.

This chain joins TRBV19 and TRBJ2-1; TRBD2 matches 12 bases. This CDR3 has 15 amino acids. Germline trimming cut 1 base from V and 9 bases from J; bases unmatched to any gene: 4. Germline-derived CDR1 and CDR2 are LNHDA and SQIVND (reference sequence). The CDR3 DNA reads TGTGCCAGTAGTATAGGAAAGACTAGCGGGAGTGAGCAGTTCTTC. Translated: CASSIGKTSGSEQFF.

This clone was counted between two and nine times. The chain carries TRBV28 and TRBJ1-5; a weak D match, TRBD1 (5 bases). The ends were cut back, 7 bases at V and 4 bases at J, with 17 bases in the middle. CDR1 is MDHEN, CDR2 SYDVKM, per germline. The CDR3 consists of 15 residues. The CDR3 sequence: CASTPWDRENQPQHF. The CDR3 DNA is TGTGCCAGCACTCCGTGGGACCGGGAGAATCAGCCCCAGCATTTT. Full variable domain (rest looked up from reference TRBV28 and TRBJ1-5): DVKVTQSSRYLVKRTGEKVFLECVQDMDHENMFWYRQDPGLGLRLIYFSYDVKMKEKGDIPEGYSVSREKKERFSLILESASTNQTSMYLCASTPWDRENQPQHFGDGTRLSIL.

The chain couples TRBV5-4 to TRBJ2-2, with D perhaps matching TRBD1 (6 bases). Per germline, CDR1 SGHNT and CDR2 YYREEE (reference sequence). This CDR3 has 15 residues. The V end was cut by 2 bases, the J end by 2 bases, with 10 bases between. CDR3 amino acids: CASSLDRRNTGELFF. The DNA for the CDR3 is TGTGCCAGCAGCTTAGACAGGCGAAACACCGGGGAGCTGTTTTTT.

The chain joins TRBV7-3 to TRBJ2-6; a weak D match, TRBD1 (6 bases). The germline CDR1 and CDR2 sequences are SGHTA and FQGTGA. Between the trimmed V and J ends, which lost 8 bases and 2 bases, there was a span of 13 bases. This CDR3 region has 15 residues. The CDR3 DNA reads TGTGCCAGCGGGGGCGGGCCTCCTGGGGCCAACGTCCTGACTTTC. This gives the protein CASGGGPPGANVLTF.

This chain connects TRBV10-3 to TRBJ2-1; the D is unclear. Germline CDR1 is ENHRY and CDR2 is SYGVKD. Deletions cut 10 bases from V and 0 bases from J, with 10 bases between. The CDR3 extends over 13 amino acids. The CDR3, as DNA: TGTGCCACCAAGGGCAGCTCCTACAATGAGCAGTTCTTC. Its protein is CATKGSSYNEQFF.

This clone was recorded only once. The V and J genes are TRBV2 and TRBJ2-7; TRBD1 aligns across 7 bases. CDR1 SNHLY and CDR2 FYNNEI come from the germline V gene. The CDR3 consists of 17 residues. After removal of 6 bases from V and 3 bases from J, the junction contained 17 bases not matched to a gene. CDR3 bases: TGTGCCAGCAGCCATATGGGTCCACAGGGGACCCTCTACGAGCAGTACTTC. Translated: CASSHMGPQGTLYEQYF.

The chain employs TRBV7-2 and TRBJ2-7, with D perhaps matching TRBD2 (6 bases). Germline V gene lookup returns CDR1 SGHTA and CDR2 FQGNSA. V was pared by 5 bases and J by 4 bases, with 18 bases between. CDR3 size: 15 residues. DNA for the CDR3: TGTGCCAGCAGCCCTAGAGTCGGTAGCGGATACGAGCAGTACTTC. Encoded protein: CASSPRVGSGYEQYF.

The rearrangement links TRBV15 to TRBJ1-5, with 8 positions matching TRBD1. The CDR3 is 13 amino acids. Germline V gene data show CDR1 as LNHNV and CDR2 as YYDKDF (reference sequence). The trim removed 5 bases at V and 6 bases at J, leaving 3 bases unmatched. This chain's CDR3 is CATSYRGGQPQHF. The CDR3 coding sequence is TGTGCCACCAGCTACAGGGGGGGTCAGCCCCAGCATTTT.

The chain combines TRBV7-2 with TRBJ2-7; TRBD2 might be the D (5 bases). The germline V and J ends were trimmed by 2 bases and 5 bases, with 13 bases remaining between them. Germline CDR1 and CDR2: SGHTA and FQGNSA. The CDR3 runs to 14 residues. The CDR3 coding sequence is TGTGCCAGCAGCTTACCGCGGCGGGCCCACGAGCAGTACTTC. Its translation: CASSLPRRAHEQYF.

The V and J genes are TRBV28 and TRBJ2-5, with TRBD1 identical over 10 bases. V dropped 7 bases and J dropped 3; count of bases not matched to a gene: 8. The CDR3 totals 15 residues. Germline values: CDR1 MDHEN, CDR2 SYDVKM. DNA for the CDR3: TGTGCCAGCAACCACCTGGGGACAGGGGAAGAGACCCAGTACTTC. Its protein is CASNHLGTGEETQYF.

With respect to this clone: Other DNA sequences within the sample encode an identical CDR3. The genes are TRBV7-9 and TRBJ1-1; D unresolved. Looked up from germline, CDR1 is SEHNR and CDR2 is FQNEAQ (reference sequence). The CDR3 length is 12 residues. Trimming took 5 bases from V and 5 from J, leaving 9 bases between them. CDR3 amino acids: CASSPRGTEAFF. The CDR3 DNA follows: TGTGCCAGCAGCCCGCGCGGGACTGAAGCTTTCTTT.

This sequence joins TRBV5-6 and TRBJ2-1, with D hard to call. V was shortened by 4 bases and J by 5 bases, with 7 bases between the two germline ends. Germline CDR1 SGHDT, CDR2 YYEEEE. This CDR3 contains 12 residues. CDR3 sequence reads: CASSHPNNEQFF. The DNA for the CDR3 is TGTGCCAGCAGCCATCCCAACAATGAGCAGTTCTTC.